The 14 T cell receptor beta chains listed next were all sequenced from one sample in a study of sequential checkpoint blockade in melanoma. The assay was immunoSEQ multiplex PCR, and TCRdb's table has in-frame clones only and misses some. Among tens of thousands of clones listed, around 85% were seen once. The treatment was: randomized to nivolumab then ipilimumab (arm A) or the reverse (arm B). The material sequenced was CD8+ T cells sorted from blood (inferred from file names), taken from a patient given nivolumab and ipilimumab in sequence. The receptor set was obtained from a human donor with melanoma.

This clone has more than one count but fewer than ten. The chain couples TRBV6-9 to TRBJ1-1; D not certain. Deletions cut 8 bases from V and 4 bases from J, with 20 bases between. The V gene's germline CDR1 is MNHGY and CDR2 SVAAGI. The CDR3 sequence is 15 residues long. The CDR3 nucleotides are TGTGCCAGCGGATTACCCCTGACCCGAGGCACTGAAGCTTTCTTT. It encodes CASGLPLTRGTEAFF.

V and J are TRBV5-4 and TRBJ1-2; maybe TRBD1 (5 bases). The CDR3 contains 13 residues. V was trimmed by 1 base and J by 4 bases, leaving 8 bases between them. Germline values: CDR1 SGHNT, CDR2 YYREEE (reference sequence). CDR3 amino acids: CASSLRGSYGYTF. In DNA, the CDR3 is TGTGCCAGCAGCTTGCGGGGGTCCTATGGCTACACCTTC.

This sequence joins TRBV5-6 and TRBJ2-5; TRBD2 might be the D (5 bases). The CDR3 is 15 residues long. Trimming took off 4 bases at V and 4 bases at J, with 17 bases between the two ends. CDR1 is SGHDT and CDR2 is YYEEEE in the germline V gene. DNA for the CDR3: TGTGCCAGCAGCCCCCCTTTCGCCAGCGGAGAGACCCAGTACTTC. Translating it yields CASSPPFASGETQYF. Complete variable domain (other parts from reference TRBV5-6 and TRBJ2-5): DAGVTQSPTHLIKTRGQQVTLRCSPKSGHDTVSWYQQALGQGPQFIFQYYEEEERQRGNFPDRFSGHQFPNYSSELNVNALLLGDSALYLCASSPPFASGETQYFGPGTRLLVL.

This sequence joins TRBV27 and TRBJ1-2; 12 bases are shared with TRBD1. Unmatched junction bases numbered 7, after V lost 2 bases and J lost 3 bases. The CDR3 has 17 amino acids. CDR1 is MNHEY, CDR2 SMNVEV, per germline (reference sequence). CDR3: CASSLTGTGGWDYGYTF. CDR3 coding DNA: TGTGCCAGCAGTTTAACCGGGACAGGGGGCTGGGACTATGGCTACACCTTC.

The V and J genes are TRBV7-6 and TRBJ2-2, with 8 nucleotides matching TRBD2. This CDR3 is 16 amino acids long. In germline, CDR1 is SGHVS, CDR2 FNYEAQ. V trimming: 5 bases; J trimming: 1 base; junction bases outside the gene matches: 6. The CDR3 region has the DNA TGTGCCAGCAGCCAACTAAGCGGGGGGAACACCGGGGAGCTGTTTTTT. As protein: CASSQLSGGNTGELFF. Full variable domain (outside the CDR3, taken from reference TRBV7-6 and TRBJ2-2): GAGVSQSPRYKVTKRGQDVALRCDPISGHVSLYWYRQALGQGPEFLTYFNYEAQQDKSGLPNDRFSAERPEGSISTLTIQRTEQRDSAMYRCASSQLSGGNTGELFFGEGSRLTVL.

The chain couples TRBV7-9 to TRBJ1-2, with TRBD1 matching 10 bases. J gave up 3 bases and V 5 bases, and 9 bases lay outside the gene matches. The germline V gene has CDR1 SEHNR and CDR2 FQNEAQ (reference sequence). This CDR3 has 16 amino acids. The CDR3 here is CASSDLSGQGYYGYTF. CDR3 DNA sequence: TGTGCCAGCAGCGATTTATCGGGACAGGGGTACTATGGCTACACCTTC.

This chain connects TRBV25-1 to TRBJ1-4, with D perhaps TRBD1 (5 bases). The CDR3 has 18 residues. The germline CDR1 and CDR2 sequences are MGHDK and SYGVNS. V lost 0 bases and J 4 bases, leaving 18 bases between the germline ends. For the CDR3, the DNA is TGTGCCAGCAGTGAATATAAGGTGGTTGTACAGGATAATGAAAAACTGTTTTTT. Translated: CASSEYKVVVQDNEKLFF. Looking up the rest from reference TRBV25-1 and TRBJ1-4 gives the full variable domain: EADIYQTPRYLVIGTGKKITLECSQTMGHDKMYWYQQDPGMELHLIHYSYGVNSTEKGDLSSESTVSRIRTEHFPLTLESARPSHTSQYLCASSEYKVVVQDNEKLFFGSGTQLSVL.

The chain uses TRBV6-4 and TRBJ2-5; D is possibly TRBD1 (6 bases). Judging by the DNA end, TRBJ2-7 fits better; the J call may be wrong. This CDR3 has 15 amino acids. Germline V CDR1 and CDR2: MRHNA, SNTAGT. The CDR3 reads CASSETGMDTYEQYF. The CDR3 nucleotides are TGTGCCAGCAGTGAAACAGGGATGGACACCTACGAGCAGTACTTC.

The genes are TRBV19 and TRBJ2-1; D is perhaps TRBD1 (5 bases). The CDR3 is 11 amino acids. The germline V and J ends were trimmed by 4 bases and 10 bases, with 8 bases remaining between them. Germline values: CDR1 LNHDA, CDR2 SQIVND (reference sequence). CDR3 in amino acids: CASSKAGEQFF. The CDR3 bases are TGTGCCAGTAGTAAAGCAGGGGAGCAGTTCTTC.

This sequence joins TRBV9 and TRBJ2-7, with a possible D match to TRBD2 (5 bases). The CDR3 is 13 amino acids. V dropped 4 bases and J dropped 0 bases, with 8 bases sitting between them. Germline V lookup: CDR1 SGDLS, CDR2 YYNGEE. The CDR3 reads CASSFRGSYEQYF. CDR3 in DNA: TGTGCCAGCAGCTTCCGGGGCTCCTACGAGCAGTACTTC.

The genes are TRBV5-6 and TRBJ1-2; possibly TRBD1 for D (6 bases). Germline V gives CDR1 SGHDT, CDR2 YYEEEE. The CDR3 is 16 residues long. Deletions cut 0 bases from V and 5 bases from J, with 17 bases between. Written as DNA, the CDR3 is TGTGCCAGCAGCTTGGCAACAGGGATTACCATTTATGGCTACACCTTC. Amino acids: CASSLATGITIYGYTF. The variable domain in full, with the rest retrieved from reference TRBV5-6 and TRBJ1-2, is DAGVTQSPTHLIKTRGQQVTLRCSPKSGHDTVSWYQQALGQGPQFIFQYYEEEERQRGNFPDRFSGHQFPNYSSELNVNALLLGDSALYLCASSLATGITIYGYTFGSGTRLTVV.

The genes are TRBV19 and TRBJ1-1; tentative D call: TRBD1 (6 bases). Per germline, CDR1 LNHDA and CDR2 SQIVND (reference sequence). CDR3 length: 13 residues. Trimming removed 7 bases from V and 3 bases from J, with 12 bases in between. Here the CDR3 reads CASKVRTDTEAFF. In DNA, the CDR3 is TGTGCCAGTAAGGTTCGGACAGACACTGAAGCTTTCTTT.

The V and J genes are TRBV9 and TRBJ2-7; 8 bases match TRBD2. The germline gives CDR1 SGDLS, CDR2 YYNGEE. The CDR3 has 13 amino acids. Losses at the gene ends were 3 bases for V and 6 bases for J; bases not matched to a gene: 5. The DNA for the CDR3 is TGTGCCAGCAGCGCCAGCGGGGGCGGCGAGCAGTACTTC. The encoded protein is CASSASGGGEQYF.

This clone appeared a few times. The chain couples TRBV7-2 to TRBJ2-7; TRBD1 is a possible D gene (6 bases). Germline CDR1 and CDR2: SGHTA and FQGNSA. Between the trimmed V and J ends, which lost 5 bases and 4 bases, there was a span of 18 bases. The length of the CDR3 is 15 residues. This CDR3 reads CASSDRDNPSYEQYF. The DNA for the CDR3 is TGTGCCAGCAGCGACCGGGACAACCCCTCGTACGAGCAGTACTTC.